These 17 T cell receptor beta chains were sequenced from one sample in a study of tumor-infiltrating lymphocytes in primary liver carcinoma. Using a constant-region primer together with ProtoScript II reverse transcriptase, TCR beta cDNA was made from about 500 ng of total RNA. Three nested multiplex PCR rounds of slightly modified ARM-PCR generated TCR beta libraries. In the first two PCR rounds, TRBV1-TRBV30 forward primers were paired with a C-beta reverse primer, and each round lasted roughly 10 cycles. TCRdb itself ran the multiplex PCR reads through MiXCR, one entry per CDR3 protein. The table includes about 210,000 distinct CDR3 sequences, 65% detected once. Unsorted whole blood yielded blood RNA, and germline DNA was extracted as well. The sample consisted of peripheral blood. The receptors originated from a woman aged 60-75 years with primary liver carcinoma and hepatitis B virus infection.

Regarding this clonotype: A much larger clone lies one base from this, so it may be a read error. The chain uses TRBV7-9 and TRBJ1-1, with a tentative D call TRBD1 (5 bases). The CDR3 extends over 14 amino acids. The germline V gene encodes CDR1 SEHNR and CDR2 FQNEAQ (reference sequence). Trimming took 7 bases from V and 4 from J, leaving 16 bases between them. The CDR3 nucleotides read TGTGCCAGCATTCCTCTAGAGGGGAGCACTGAAGCTTTCTTT. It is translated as CASIPLEGSTEAFF.

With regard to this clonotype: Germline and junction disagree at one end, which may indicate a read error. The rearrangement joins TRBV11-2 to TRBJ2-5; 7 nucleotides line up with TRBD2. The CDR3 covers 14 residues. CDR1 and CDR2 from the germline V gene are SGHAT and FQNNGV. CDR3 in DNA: TGTGCCAACAGCTCGGGCGGGGGTCAAGAGACCCAGTACTTC. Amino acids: CANSSGGGQETQYF.

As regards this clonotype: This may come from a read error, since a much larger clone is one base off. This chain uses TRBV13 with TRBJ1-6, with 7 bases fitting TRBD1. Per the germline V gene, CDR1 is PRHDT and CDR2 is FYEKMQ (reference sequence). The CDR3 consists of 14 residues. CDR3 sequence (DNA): TGTGCCAGCAGCTTAAGGGGGCGCGGATCACTCCTCCACTTT. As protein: CASSLRGRGSLLHF.

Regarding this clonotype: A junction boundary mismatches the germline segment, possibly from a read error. CDR3 in DNA: TGCAGCGTCGGCCGGACCGGGACAGGGAGCTCTGGAGCCAACGTCCCGACTTTC. This sequence encodes CSVGRTGTGSSGANVPTF. V is TRBV29-1 and J is TRBJ2-6, with 9 bases aligning to TRBD1. Germline values: CDR1 SQVTM, CDR2 ANQGSEA. CDR3 length: 18 residues.

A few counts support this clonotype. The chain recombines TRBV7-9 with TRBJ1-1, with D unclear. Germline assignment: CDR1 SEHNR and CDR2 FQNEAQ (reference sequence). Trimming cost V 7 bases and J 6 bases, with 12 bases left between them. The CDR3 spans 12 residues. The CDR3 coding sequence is TGTGCCAGCATCCCCCGGGGAGCTGAAGCTTTCTTT. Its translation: CASIPRGAEAFF.

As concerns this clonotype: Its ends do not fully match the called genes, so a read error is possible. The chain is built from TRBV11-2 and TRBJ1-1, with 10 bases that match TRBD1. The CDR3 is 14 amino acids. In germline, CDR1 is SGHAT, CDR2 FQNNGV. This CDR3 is CASSSGTGDTEAFF. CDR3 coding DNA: TGCGCCAGCAGTTCCGGGACAGGGGACACTGAAGCTTTCTTT.

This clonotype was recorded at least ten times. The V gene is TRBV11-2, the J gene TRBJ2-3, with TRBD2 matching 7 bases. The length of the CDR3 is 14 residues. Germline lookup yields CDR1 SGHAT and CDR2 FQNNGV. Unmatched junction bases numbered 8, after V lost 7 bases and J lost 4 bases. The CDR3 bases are TGTGCCAGCACTGCGTGGGGGGGGGCAGATACGCAGTATTTT. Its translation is CASTAWGGADTQYF.

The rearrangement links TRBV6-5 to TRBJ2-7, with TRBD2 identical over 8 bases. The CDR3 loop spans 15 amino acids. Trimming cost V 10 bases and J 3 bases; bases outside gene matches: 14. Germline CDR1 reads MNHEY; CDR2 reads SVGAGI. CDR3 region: CATSYLAGGGYEQYF. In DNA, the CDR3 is TGTGCCACCAGCTACTTGGCGGGAGGAGGCTACGAGCAGTACTTC.

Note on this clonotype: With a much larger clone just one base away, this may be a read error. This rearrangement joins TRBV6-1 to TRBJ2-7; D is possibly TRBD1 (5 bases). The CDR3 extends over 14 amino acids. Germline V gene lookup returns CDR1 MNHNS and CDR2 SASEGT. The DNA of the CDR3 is TGTGTCAGCAGTGTGGGGCAGGCCACCTACGAGCAGTACTTC. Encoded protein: CVSSVGQATYEQYF.

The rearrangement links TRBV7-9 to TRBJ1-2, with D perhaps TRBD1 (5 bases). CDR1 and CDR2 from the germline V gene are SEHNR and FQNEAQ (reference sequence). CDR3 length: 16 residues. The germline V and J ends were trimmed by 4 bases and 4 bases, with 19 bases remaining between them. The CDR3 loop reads CASSSGGVERIYGYTF. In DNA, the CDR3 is TGTGCCAGCAGCTCGGGGGGGGTGGAACGGATCTATGGCTACACCTTC.

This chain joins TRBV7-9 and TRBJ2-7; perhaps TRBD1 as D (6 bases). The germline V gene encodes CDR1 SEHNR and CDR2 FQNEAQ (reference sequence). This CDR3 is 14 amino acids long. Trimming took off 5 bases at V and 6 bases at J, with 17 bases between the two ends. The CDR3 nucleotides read TGTGCCAGCAGCCTTCAATTACAGGGCTCCGAGCAGTACTTC. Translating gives CASSLQLQGSEQYF.

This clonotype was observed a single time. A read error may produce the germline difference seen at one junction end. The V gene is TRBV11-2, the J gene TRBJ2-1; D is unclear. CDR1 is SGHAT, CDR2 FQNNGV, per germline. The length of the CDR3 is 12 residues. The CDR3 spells CASILGGLEQFF. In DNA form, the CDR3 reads TGTGCCAGCATCTTAGGTGGTCTTGAGCAGTTCTTC.

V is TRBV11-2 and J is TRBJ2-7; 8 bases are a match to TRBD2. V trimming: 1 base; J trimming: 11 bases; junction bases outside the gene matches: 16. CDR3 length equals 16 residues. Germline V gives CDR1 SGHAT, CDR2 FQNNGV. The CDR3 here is CASSLVTGQAGAEKYF. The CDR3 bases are TGTGCCAGCAGCTTAGTAACCGGACAAGCGGGGGCTGAGAAGTACTTC. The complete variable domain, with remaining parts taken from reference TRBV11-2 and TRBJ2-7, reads EAGVAQSPRYKIIEKRQSVAFWCNPISGHATLYWYQQILGQGPKLLIQFQNNGVVDDSQLPKDRFSAERLKGVDSTLKIQPAKLEDSAVYLCASSLVTGQAGAEKYFGPGTRLTVT.

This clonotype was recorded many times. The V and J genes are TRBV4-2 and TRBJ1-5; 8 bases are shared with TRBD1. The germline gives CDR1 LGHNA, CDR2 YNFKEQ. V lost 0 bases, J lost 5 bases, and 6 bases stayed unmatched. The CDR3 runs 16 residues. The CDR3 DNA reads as TGTGCCAGCAGCCAAGAGACAGGGGTTCCCGATCAGCCCCAGCATTTT. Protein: CASSQETGVPDQPQHF.

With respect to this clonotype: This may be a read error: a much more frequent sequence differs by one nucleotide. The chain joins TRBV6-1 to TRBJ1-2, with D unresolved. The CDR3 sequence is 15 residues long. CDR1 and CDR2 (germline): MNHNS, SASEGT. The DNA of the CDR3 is TGTGCCAGCAGTGAAGCTTACATCGCTCACTATGTCTACACCTTC. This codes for CASSEAYIAHYVYTF.

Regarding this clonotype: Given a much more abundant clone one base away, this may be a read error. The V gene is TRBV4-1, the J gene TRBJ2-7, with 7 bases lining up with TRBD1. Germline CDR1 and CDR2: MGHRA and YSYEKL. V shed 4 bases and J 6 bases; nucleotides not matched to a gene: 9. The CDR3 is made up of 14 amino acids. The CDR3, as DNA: TGCGCCAGCAGCCCGAGGGGGCAGGGATCCGAGCAGTACTTC. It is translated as CASSPRGQGSEQYF.

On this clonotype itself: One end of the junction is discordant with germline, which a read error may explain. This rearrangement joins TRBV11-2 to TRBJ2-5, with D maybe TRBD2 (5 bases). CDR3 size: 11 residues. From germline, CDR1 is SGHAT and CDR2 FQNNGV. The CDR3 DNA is TGCGCCAGCGGCCCGAGGGAGACCCAGTACTTC. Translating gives CASGPRETQYF.